These 12 T cell receptor beta chains were all obtained from the same sample, sequenced in a study of blood T cells in healthy people across ages. The second PCR ran about 6 to 12 cycles with a sample-barcoded 5' primer and J-beta primers. One entry per CDR3 protein results from TCRdb running MiXCR on the 5' RACE reads. The sample shows around 1.5 million distinct CDR3 sequences, about 35% of them seen only once. Sequenced material: blood. The receptors come from a young woman in good health.

The rearrangement links TRBV7-9 to TRBJ2-3; 9 nucleotides align to TRBD2. The CDR3 loop spans 16 amino acids. Germline CDR1 is SEHNR and CDR2 is FQNEAQ (reference sequence). The ends lost 5 bases at V and 1 base at J; junction bases unmatched: 7. Here the CDR3 DNA reads TGTGCCAGCAGCCCCCGGACTAGCGCGGGCACAGATACGCAGTATTTT. This gives the protein CASSPRTSAGTDTQYF. Full variable domain (missing parts from reference TRBV7-9 and TRBJ2-3): DTGVSQNPRHKITKRGQNVTFRCDPISEHNRLYWYRQTLGQGPEFLTYFQNEAQLEKSRLLSDRFSAERPKGSFSTLEIQRTEQGDSAMYLCASSPRTSAGTDTQYFGPGTRLTVL.

This clonotype occurred a few times. The rearrangement links TRBV20-1 to TRBJ2-1, with TRBD2 identical over 9 bases. Looked up from germline, CDR1 is DFQATT and CDR2 is SNEGSKA (reference sequence). The CDR3 runs to 17 residues. The junction had 13 bases not matched to a gene; V was cut back by 0 bases and J by 7 bases. CDR3 sequence: CSARDQRAGGPVNEQFF. CDR3 bases: TGCAGTGCTAGAGATCAGCGAGCGGGAGGCCCGGTAAATGAGCAGTTCTTC.

This chain joins TRBV28 and TRBJ2-3; D gene unclear. The V and J ends lost 4 bases and 4 bases respectively, with 12 bases between them. This CDR3 spans 14 amino acids. Germline lookup yields CDR1 MDHEN and CDR2 SYDVKM. CDR3 nucleotides: TGTGCCAGCAGTTGCCCGGAGCGCTCAGATACGCAGTATTTT. Its protein is CASSCPERSDTQYF. Combining the CDR3 with reference TRBV28 and TRBJ2-3 gives the whole variable domain DVKVTQSSRYLVKRTGEKVFLECVQDMDHENMFWYRQDPGLGLRLIYFSYDVKMKEKGDIPEGYSVSREKKERFSLILESASTNQTSMYLCASSCPERSDTQYFGPGTRLTVL.

The V gene is TRBV5-5, the J gene TRBJ1-4, with D unclear. The length of the CDR3 is 15 residues. V was shortened by 2 bases and J by 8 bases, with 16 bases between the two germline ends. Looked up from germline, CDR1 is SGHKS and CDR2 is YYEKEE (reference sequence). The chain's CDR3 is CASSFGQYGEEKLFF. The CDR3 DNA reads as TGTGCCAGCAGCTTTGGGCAGTACGGGGAAGAAAAACTGTTTTTT.

The chain joins TRBV28 to TRBJ2-5; D may correspond to TRBD1 or TRBD2 (5 bases each). Germline CDR1 reads MDHEN; CDR2 reads SYDVKM. The CDR3 length is 17 residues. V was clipped by 10 bases and J by 0 bases, with 24 bases between them. The CDR3 protein is CATPKKGRGAHQETQYF. The CDR3 region has the DNA TGTGCCACCCCAAAGAAGGGAAGAGGGGCCCACCAAGAGACCCAGTACTTC.

Comment on this clonotype: At one of its ends the junction is not consistent with the germline gene, which may arise from a read error. The rearrangement joins TRBV6-5 to TRBJ2-6, with D maybe TRBD1 (5 bases). The germline CDR1 and CDR2 sequences are MNHEY and SVGAGI. This CDR3 has 14 residues. For the CDR3, the DNA is TGTGCCAGCAGTTACCTTGATGGGGCCAACGTCCGGACTTTC. It specifies CASSYLDGANVRTF.

This chain uses TRBV9 with TRBJ2-1, with 10 bases lining up with TRBD1. The V gene's germline CDR1 is SGDLS and CDR2 YYNGEE. J lost 5 bases, V lost 4 bases, and 9 bases had no gene match. The CDR3 contains 16 residues. The CDR3 loop is CASSLSPGTGDNEQFF. CDR3 in DNA: TGTGCCAGCAGCCTATCCCCCGGGACAGGGGACAATGAGCAGTTCTTC.

This clonotype occurred many times. The V and J genes are TRBV12-3 or TRBV12-4 and TRBJ2-3, with unresolved D. This CDR3 is 12 amino acids long. Trimming removed 2 bases at V and 5 bases at J, with 5 bases between. The CDR3, as DNA: TGTGCCAGCAGTTTATGGGGAGATACGCAGTATTTT. Translated, it gives CASSLWGDTQYF.

CDR3 nucleotide sequence: TGTGCCAGCAGCAAAGAGGGGGGAAGTTCAGGGTGGTACGAGCAGTACTTC. Translated: CASSKEGGSSGWYEQYF. V is TRBV21-1 and J is TRBJ2-4; the table's D call TRBD1 went unverified against the DNA. The assigned J gene may be wrong: the sequence end matches TRBJ2-7 better. TRBV21-1 is tagged as a pseudogene. The CDR3 consists of 17 residues.

This clonotype was detected only a few times. This chain connects TRBV20-1 to TRBJ1-5; no definite D call. This CDR3 has 14 amino acids. The germline V gene has CDR1 DFQATT and CDR2 SNEGSKA (reference sequence). Trimming shortened V by 3 bases and J by 3 bases, and 12 bases separated the two germline ends. The CDR3 region is CSARDREANQPQHF. CDR3 coding DNA: TGCAGTGCTAGGGACCGGGAAGCCAATCAGCCCCAGCATTTT.

The chain has TRBV18 and TRBJ2-1; 9 nucleotides match TRBD2. CDR1 and CDR2 (germline): KGHSH, LQKENI. With V trimmed by 1 base and J by 4 bases, 5 bases remained unmatched. The CDR3 spans 16 residues. CDR3 protein: CASSPLTSGRYNEQFF. DNA for the CDR3: TGTGCCAGCTCACCACTTACCAGCGGGAGGTACAATGAGCAGTTCTTC.

The J gene is TRBJ2-3, the V gene TRBV12-3 or TRBV12-4; TRBD2 aligns across 7 bases. V gave up 2 bases and J gave up 2 bases; unmatched junction bases: 7. The length of the CDR3 is 16 residues. CDR3: CASSLSASGDTDTQYF. CDR3 DNA: TGTGCCAGCAGTTTATCGGCTAGCGGAGACACAGATACGCAGTATTTT.